Below, 32 T cell receptor beta chains from the same sample are listed, as sequenced in a study of T cells in tumors after PD-1 blockade. Assay: immunoSEQ multiplex PCR; the TCRdb copy retains only in-frame clones and omits some. Among 30,000 to 40,000 clones, over 75% were seen once, and the ten largest hold over 30%. The sample in question was PBMCs, obtained before anti-PD-1 treatment. The receptors originated from a human donor with basal cell carcinoma.

The chain combines TRBV7-3 with TRBJ1-2; tentatively, D is TRBD1 (6 bases). The CDR3 spans 16 residues. Germline V gives CDR1 SGHTA, CDR2 FQGTGA. V was trimmed by 5 bases and J by 7 bases, leaving 23 bases between them. Here the CDR3 DNA reads TGTGCCAGCAGCCCAGCTGTGACACAGGGCCAAGGTGGCTACACCTTC. As protein: CASSPAVTQGQGGYTF.

V and J are TRBV6-5 and TRBJ1-1, with D maybe TRBD1 (6 bases). Between the trimmed V and J ends, which lost 4 bases and 4 bases, there was a span of 13 bases. This CDR3 has 14 amino acids. CDR1 and CDR2 (germline): MNHEY, SVGAGI. The CDR3 bases are TGTGCCAGCAGTTTCCTTGGGGGCGTCACTGAAGCTTTCTTT. Translation: CASSFLGGVTEAFF.

CDR3 loop: CASSLGDLGEQYF. In nucleotides, the CDR3 is TGTGCCAGCAGCTTAGGGGACCTAGGCGAGCAGTACTTC. The rearrangement links TRBV7-8 to TRBJ2-7; D may be TRBD1 or TRBD2 (5 bases each). CDR1 SGHVS and CDR2 FQNEAQ come from the germline V gene. This CDR3 is built from 13 residues. V was cut by 1 base and J by 6 bases, with 10 bases left in between.

By share, this clone counts as medium-sized. This sequence joins TRBV4-1 and TRBJ2-7; maybe TRBD2 (6 bases). Deletions cut 0 bases from V and 3 bases from J, with 12 bases between. The CDR3 has 15 residues. The V gene's germline CDR1 is MGHRA and CDR2 YSYEKL. The CDR3 nucleotides read TGCGCCAGCAGCCAAGAGGGAGGACGGCACTACGAGCAGTACTTC. Its protein is CASSQEGGRHYEQYF.

The chain uses TRBV7-2 and TRBJ2-4, with D perhaps matching TRBD1 (7 bases). Germline V gene lookup returns CDR1 SGHTA and CDR2 FQGNSA. This CDR3 has 16 amino acids. Trimming took off 1 base at V and 3 bases at J, with 13 bases between the two ends. CDR3: CASSLVGGGVKNIQYF. As DNA, the CDR3 is TGTGCCAGCAGCTTAGTAGGAGGGGGCGTCAAAAACATTCAGTACTTC.

The chain carries TRBV5-6 and TRBJ2-1; D possibly corresponds to TRBD1 (5 bases). V gave up 4 bases and J gave up 1 base, with 9 bases separating them. CDR1 is SGHDT, CDR2 YYEEEE, per germline. CDR3 length equals 14 residues. The CDR3: CASSHRGSYNEQFF. The CDR3 nucleotides are TGTGCCAGCAGCCATAGGGGTTCCTACAATGAGCAGTTCTTC.

This clone was counted ten times or more. V is TRBV5-4 and J is TRBJ1-2, with TRBD1 matching 7 bases. The germline gives CDR1 SGHNT, CDR2 YYREEE (reference sequence). The J segment lost 4 bases and the V segment lost 0 bases, leaving 9 bases of the junction unmatched. The CDR3 has 16 residues. The CDR3 here is CASSLGLGTDLYGYTF. For the CDR3, the DNA is TGTGCCAGCAGCTTGGGTCTCGGGACAGACCTCTATGGCTACACCTTC.

The rearrangement joins TRBV15 to TRBJ2-1; 10 positions agree with TRBD1. Per the germline V gene, CDR1 is LNHNV and CDR2 is YYDKDF (reference sequence). This CDR3 spans 14 amino acids. Losses at the gene ends were 9 bases for V and 8 bases for J; bases not matched to a gene: 10. The CDR3 DNA sequence: TGTGCCACGTCAGCGGACAGGGGGGCAGATGAGCAGTTCTTC. This gives the protein CATSADRGADEQFF.

This chain uses TRBV19 with TRBJ1-4; 9 bases fit TRBD1. This CDR3 spans 17 amino acids. Losses at the gene ends were 3 bases for V and 2 bases for J; bases not matched to a gene: 7. The V gene's germline CDR1 is LNHDA and CDR2 SQIVND (reference sequence). CDR3 region: CASSIPRQGGTNEKLFF. The CDR3 DNA sequence: TGTGCCAGTAGTATTCCCCGACAGGGGGGGACTAATGAAAAACTGTTTTTT.

V and J are TRBV5-1 and TRBJ2-2, with 8 bases aligning to TRBD1. With 0 bases clipped from V and 7 bases from J, the junction kept 11 bases outside the gene matches. This CDR3 contains 17 residues. The germline V gene has CDR1 SGHRS and CDR2 YFSETQ. CDR3 sequence: CASSLAPGGERNGELFF. Written as DNA, the CDR3 is TGCGCCAGCAGCTTGGCCCCAGGGGGCGAAAGGAACGGGGAGCTGTTTTTT.

This clone showed up many times. V is TRBV10-1 and J is TRBJ2-1; D not certain. The length of the CDR3 is 12 residues. V lost 6 bases to trimming and J lost 4 bases, with 7 bases between them. Germline CDR1 and CDR2: WNHNN and SYGVQD (reference sequence). The CDR3 nucleotides read TGCGCCAGCAGCGACCCATACAATGAGCAGTTCTTC. Amino acid sequence: CASSDPYNEQFF.

This chain connects TRBV30 to TRBJ1-5; D remains unclear. The CDR3 covers 12 residues. V gave up 3 bases and J gave up 6 bases, with 9 bases separating them. Germline CDR1 is GTSNPN and CDR2 is SVGIG (reference sequence). Here the CDR3 DNA reads TGTGCCTGGAGCAGGAGAGGTCAGCCCCAGCATTTT. Its translation is CAWSRRGQPQHF.

This clone has just a few counts. This chain joins TRBV2 and TRBJ1-6; D not resolved. The V end was cut by 3 bases, the J end by 0 bases, with 15 bases between. The CDR3 length is 18 residues. The germline V gene has CDR1 SNHLY and CDR2 FYNNEI. The CDR3 DNA reads TGTGCCAGCAGTGAGGGTCAGCTTCTTAACTCCTATAATTCACCCCTCCACTTT. This codes for CASSEGQLLNSYNSPLHF. Using reference TRBV2 and TRBJ1-6 for the parts outside the CDR3, the full variable domain is EPEVTQTPSHQVTQMGQEVILRCVPISNHLYFYWYRQILGQKVEFLVSFYNNEISEKSEIFDDQFSVERPDGSNFTLKIRSTKLEDSAMYFCASSEGQLLNSYNSPLHFGNGTRLTVT.

The chain employs TRBV7-2 and TRBJ2-2; 11 bases line up with TRBD2. This CDR3 has 19 residues. The V and J ends lost 0 bases and 2 bases, in that order; junction bases with no gene match: 8. Germline V gives CDR1 SGHTA, CDR2 FQGNSA. CDR3 region: CASSLAASGRSYNTGELFF. The CDR3 DNA is TGTGCCAGCAGCTTAGCTGCTAGCGGGAGGAGTTATAACACCGGGGAGCTGTTTTTT.

The rearrangement joins TRBV6-5 to TRBJ2-3; tentative D call: TRBD2 (6 bases). The V gene's germline CDR1 is MNHEY and CDR2 SVGAGI. The CDR3 contains 12 residues. Trimming removed 11 bases at V and 0 bases at J, with 9 bases between. CDR3 coding DNA: TGTGCCGTTCGGGAGAGCACAGATACGCAGTATTTT. Residues: CAVRESTDTQYF.

V is TRBV28 and J is TRBJ2-2, with TRBD2 matching over 10 bases. The J segment lost 9 bases and the V segment lost 4 bases, leaving 11 bases of the junction unmatched. This CDR3 contains 16 residues. Germline V gives CDR1 MDHEN, CDR2 SYDVKM. CDR3 sequence (DNA): TGTGCCAGCAGTTCCACTAGCGGGAAGGGGCACAGGGAGCTGTTTTTT. This encodes CASSSTSGKGHRELFF.

The chain recombines TRBV7-2 with TRBJ1-1; 10 bases are shared with TRBD1. There are 15 residues in the CDR3. V lost 1 base to trimming and J lost 3 bases; unmatched junction nucleotides: 2. Germline V gene lookup returns CDR1 SGHTA and CDR2 FQGNSA. CDR3 protein: CASSLDGTGDTEAFF. The CDR3 region has the DNA TGTGCCAGCAGCTTAGATGGGACAGGGGACACTGAAGCTTTCTTT. The full variable domain, rest sourced from reference TRBV7-2 and TRBJ1-1, is GAGVSQSPSNKVTEKGKDVELRCDPISGHTALYWYRQSLGQGLEFLIYFQGNSAPDKSGLPSDRFSAERTGGSVSTLTIQRTQQEDSAVYLCASSLDGTGDTEAFFGQGTRLTVV.

The chain employs TRBV3-1 (or the pseudogene TRBV3-2) and TRBJ2-5; a weak D match, TRBD1 (6 bases). Trimming took off 4 bases at V and 2 bases at J, with 11 bases between the two ends. Germline CDR1 and CDR2: LGHDT and YNNKEL (reference sequence). CDR3 size: 14 residues. CDR3 in amino acids: CASSRRTEQETQYF. CDR3 DNA: TGTGCCAGCAGCCGCCGGACAGAACAAGAGACCCAGTACTTC.

V usage is TRBV5-4 and J usage is TRBJ2-7; 10 bases are a match to TRBD2. Trimming cost V 4 bases and J 1 base; bases outside gene matches: 2. CDR1 SGHNT and CDR2 YYREEE come from the germline V gene (reference sequence). This CDR3 spans 14 amino acids. Here the CDR3 reads CASSIAGGSYEQYF. The CDR3 DNA reads TGTGCCAGCAGCATAGCGGGAGGATCCTACGAGCAGTACTTC. The full variable domain, its missing parts supplied by reference TRBV5-4 and TRBJ2-7, is ETGVTQSPTHLIKTRGQQVTLRCSSQSGHNTVSWYQQALGQGPQFIFQYYREEENGRGNFPPRFSGLQFPNYSSELNVNALELDDSALYLCASSIAGGSYEQYFGPGTRLTVT.

This rearrangement joins TRBV7-2 to TRBJ2-4; D is unresolved. CDR3 length equals 16 residues. Germline CDR1 reads SGHTA; CDR2 reads FQGNSA. V was shortened by 0 bases and J by 0 bases, with 9 bases between the two germline ends. The CDR3 sequence: CASSLALGLAKNIQYF. The CDR3 nucleotides read TGTGCCAGCAGCTTAGCCCTCGGGTTAGCCAAAAACATTCAGTACTTC.

The rearrangement links TRBV5-1 to TRBJ2-2, with TRBD1 matching 9 bases. In germline, CDR1 is SGHRS, CDR2 YFSETQ. V was clipped by 1 base and J by 3 bases; unmatched bases: 7. The CDR3 loop spans 17 amino acids. The DNA of the CDR3 is TGCGCCAGCAGCTTGCGCCCGGGACAGGGTGACACCGGGGAGCTGTTTTTT. Translating gives CASSLRPGQGDTGELFF.

This clone appeared a few times. The chain recombines TRBV5-1 with TRBJ1-3; weak D call: TRBD1 (5 bases). The V gene lost 0 bases and the J gene lost 4 bases, with 14 bases spanning the gap. The germline V gene encodes CDR1 SGHRS and CDR2 YFSETQ. CDR3 size: 16 residues. The CDR3 bases are TGCGCCAGCAGCTTGGCCACGGGGACCTCAGGAAACACCATATATTTT. It is translated as CASSLATGTSGNTIYF.

This sequence joins TRBV3-1 (or the pseudogene TRBV3-2) and TRBJ2-1; D is uncertain. The length of the CDR3 is 12 residues. The V gene lost 5 bases and the J gene lost 10 bases, with 12 bases spanning the gap. Germline values: CDR1 LGHDT, CDR2 YNNKEL (reference sequence). The CDR3, as DNA: TGTGCCAGCAGCTTGACCTCGAAAGAGCAGTTCTTC. Its protein is CASSLTSKEQFF.

In this sample, this clone turned up once. The chain joins TRBV6-5 to TRBJ1-2, with D possibly matching TRBD1 (6 bases). The germline V gene encodes CDR1 MNHEY and CDR2 SVGAGI. The germline V and J ends were trimmed by 2 bases and 6 bases, with 10 bases remaining between them. The CDR3 is made up of 13 amino acids. The CDR3 bases are TGTGCCAGCAGTTACGTACAGGGTGATGGCTACACCTTC. Its translation is CASSYVQGDGYTF.

The rearrangement uses TRBV7-9 and TRBJ2-2; 7 positions agree with TRBD1. Germline V CDR1 and CDR2: SEHNR, FQNEAQ (reference sequence). The V and J ends lost 3 bases and 3 bases, in that order; junction bases with no gene match: 7. This CDR3 region has 16 residues. Written as DNA, the CDR3 is TGTGCCAGCAGCTTTCAAGGGGGCGCCGACACCGGGGAGCTGTTTTTT. This sequence encodes CASSFQGGADTGELFF. The variable domain in full, with the rest retrieved from reference TRBV7-9 and TRBJ2-2, is DTGVSQNPRHKITKRGQNVTFRCDPISEHNRLYWYRQTLGQGPEFLTYFQNEAQLEKSRLLSDRFSAERPKGSFSTLEIQRTEQGDSAMYLCASSFQGGADTGELFFGEGSRLTVL.

As for this clone: Within the sample, other DNA sequences also encode this same CDR3. The gene calls are TRBV28 and TRBJ1-3, with D unresolved. CDR3 length: 14 amino acids. Germline V gives CDR1 MDHEN, CDR2 SYDVKM. Between the trimmed V and J ends, which lost 7 bases and 0 bases, there was a span of 10 bases. The CDR3 spells CASTSGSSGNTIYF. CDR3 bases: TGTGCCAGCACCTCGGGCAGCTCTGGAAACACCATATATTTT.

This chain links TRBV6-1 with TRBJ2-3, with 9 bases matching TRBD2. The CDR3 sequence is 17 residues long. CDR1 is MNHNS and CDR2 is SASEGT in the germline V gene. Losses at the gene ends were 1 base for V and 4 bases for J; bases not matched to a gene: 9. As DNA, the CDR3 is TGTGCCAGCAGTGAAGTTATCGGCGGGAGGGGTCCAGATACGCAGTATTTT. Translation gives CASSEVIGGRGPDTQYF.

The rearrangement joins TRBV4-3 to TRBJ1-4; D unclear. Germline CDR1 and CDR2: LGHNA and YSLEER. The CDR3 has 14 amino acids. Trimming left V 0 bases short and J 8 bases short, with 10 bases between. CDR3 DNA: TGCGCCAGCAGCCAAGACCAACTGGGGGAAAAACTGTTTTTT. Translation gives CASSQDQLGEKLFF.

This chain joins TRBV6-2 or TRBV6-3 and TRBJ2-7; TRBD1 matches at 7 bases. J lost 10 bases, V lost 3 bases, and 6 bases had no gene match. Germline CDR1 is MNHEY and CDR2 is SVGEGT. There are 12 residues in the CDR3. CDR3 amino acids: CASSYGDRPQYF. The CDR3, as DNA: TGTGCCAGCAGTTATGGGGACAGACCCCAGTACTTC.

This clone was observed a few times. The chain couples TRBV7-2 to TRBJ2-7; possible D gene TRBD2, 5 bases. The CDR3 consists of 13 residues. CDR1 and CDR2 (germline): SGHTA, FQGNSA. Between the trimmed V and J ends, which lost 5 bases and 5 bases, there was a span of 13 bases. CDR3 region: CASSGPSGNEQYF. The DNA of the CDR3 is TGTGCCAGCAGCGGTCCTTCGGGAAACGAGCAGTACTTC.

The rearrangement joins TRBV5-4 to TRBJ1-3; no reliable D call. Germline V gene sequence: CDR1 SGHNT, CDR2 YYREEE (reference sequence). This CDR3 contains 14 residues. Deletions cut 6 bases from V and 0 bases from J, with 10 bases between. CDR3 sequence (DNA): TGTGCCAGCACTCACGACGGCTCTGGAAACACCATATATTTT. Protein product: CASTHDGSGNTIYF.

The rearrangement links TRBV20-1 to TRBJ1-4; D unclear. CDR1 is DFQATT, CDR2 SNEGSKA, per germline (reference sequence). This CDR3 has 16 amino acids. V was pared by 3 bases and J by 0 bases, with 14 bases between. CDR3 nucleotides: TGCAGTGCTAGTACGGGCCCACCCACAACTAATGAAAAACTGTTTTTT. Residues: CSASTGPPTTNEKLFF.